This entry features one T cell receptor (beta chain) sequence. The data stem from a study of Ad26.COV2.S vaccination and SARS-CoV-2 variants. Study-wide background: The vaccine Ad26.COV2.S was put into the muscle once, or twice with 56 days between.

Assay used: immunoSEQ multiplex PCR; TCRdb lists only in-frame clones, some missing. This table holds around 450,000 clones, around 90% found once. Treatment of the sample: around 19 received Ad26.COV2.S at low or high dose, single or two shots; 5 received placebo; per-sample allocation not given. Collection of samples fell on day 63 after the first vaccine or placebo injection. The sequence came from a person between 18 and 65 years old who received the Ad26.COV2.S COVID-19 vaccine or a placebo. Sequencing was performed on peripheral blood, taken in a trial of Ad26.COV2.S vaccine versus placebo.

The CDR3 reads CASSPTPNREQFF. The CDR3 DNA is TGTGCCAGCAGCCCTACACCGAACAGGGAGCAGTTCTTC. This chain connects TRBV7-2 to TRBJ2-1, with D possibly being TRBD1 (5 bases). The germline CDR1 and CDR2 sequences are SGHTA and FQGNSA. V lost 5 bases and J lost 10, with 15 bases in between. The CDR3 is made up of 13 amino acids.